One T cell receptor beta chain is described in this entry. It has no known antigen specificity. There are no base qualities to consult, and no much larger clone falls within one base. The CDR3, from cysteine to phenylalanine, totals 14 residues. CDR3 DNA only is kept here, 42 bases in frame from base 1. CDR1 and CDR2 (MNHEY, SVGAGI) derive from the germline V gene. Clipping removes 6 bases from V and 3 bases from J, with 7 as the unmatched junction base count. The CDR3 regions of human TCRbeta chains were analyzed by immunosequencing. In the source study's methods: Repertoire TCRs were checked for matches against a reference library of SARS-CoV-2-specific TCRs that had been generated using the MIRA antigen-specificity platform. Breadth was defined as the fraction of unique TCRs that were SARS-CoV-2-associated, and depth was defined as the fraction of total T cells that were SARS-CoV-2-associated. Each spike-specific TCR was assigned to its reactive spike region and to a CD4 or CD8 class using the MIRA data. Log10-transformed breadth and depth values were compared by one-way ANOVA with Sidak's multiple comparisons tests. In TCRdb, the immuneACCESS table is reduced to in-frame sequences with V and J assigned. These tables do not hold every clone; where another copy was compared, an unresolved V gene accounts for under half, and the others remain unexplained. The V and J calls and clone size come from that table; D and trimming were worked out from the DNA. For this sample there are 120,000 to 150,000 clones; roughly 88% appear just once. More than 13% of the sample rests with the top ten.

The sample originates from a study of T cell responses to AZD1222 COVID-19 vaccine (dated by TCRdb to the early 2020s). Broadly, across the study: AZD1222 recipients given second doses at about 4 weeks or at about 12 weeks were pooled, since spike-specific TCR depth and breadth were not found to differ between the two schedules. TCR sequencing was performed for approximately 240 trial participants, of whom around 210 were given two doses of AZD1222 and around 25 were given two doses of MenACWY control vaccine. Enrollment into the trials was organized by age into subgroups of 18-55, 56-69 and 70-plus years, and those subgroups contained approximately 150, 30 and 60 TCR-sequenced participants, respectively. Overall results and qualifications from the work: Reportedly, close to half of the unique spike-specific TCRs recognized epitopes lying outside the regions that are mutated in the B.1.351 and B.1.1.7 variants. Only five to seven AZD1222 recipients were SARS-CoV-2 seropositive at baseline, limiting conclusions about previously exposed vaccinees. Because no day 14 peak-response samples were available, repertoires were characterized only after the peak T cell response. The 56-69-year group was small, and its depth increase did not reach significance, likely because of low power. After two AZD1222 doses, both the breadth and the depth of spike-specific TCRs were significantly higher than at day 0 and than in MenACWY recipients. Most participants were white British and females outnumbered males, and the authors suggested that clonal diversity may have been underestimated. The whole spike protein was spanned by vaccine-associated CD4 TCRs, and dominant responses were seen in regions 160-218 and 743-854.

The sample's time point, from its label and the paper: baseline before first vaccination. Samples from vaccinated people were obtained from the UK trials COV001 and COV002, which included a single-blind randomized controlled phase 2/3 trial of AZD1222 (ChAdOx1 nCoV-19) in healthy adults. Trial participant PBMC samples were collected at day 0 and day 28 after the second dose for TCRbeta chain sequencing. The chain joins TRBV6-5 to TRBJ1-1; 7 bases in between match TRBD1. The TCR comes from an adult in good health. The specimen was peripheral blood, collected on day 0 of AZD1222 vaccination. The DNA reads TGTGCCAGCAGCCGGACAGGCAGGGACACTGAAGCTTTCTTT. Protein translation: CASSRTGRDTEAFF.